A single sample is the source of the 30 T cell receptor beta chains below, sequenced in a study of blood T cell repertoires in COVID-19 (dated by TCRdb to 2020 to 2021). Library preparation used the immunoSEQ multiplex PCR assay. Entries here come from immuneACCESS through TCRdb and include only in-frame sequences with V and J called. Some clones fail to appear in such tables; in the studies checked, an unresolved V gene covers under half of the shortfall, and the cause of the remainder is unknown. The sample has about 120,000 clones on record, around 84% of them singletons. The ten largest clones add up to approximately 1.5% of the sample. Input material: peripheral blood. These TCRs come from a man aged 40-49 years with acute or convalescent COVID-19.

This rearrangement joins TRBV6-5 to TRBJ2-7; 7 bases fit TRBD1. The CDR3 consists of 13 residues. V lost 11 bases, J lost 7 bases, and 14 bases stayed unmatched. Per the germline V gene, CDR1 is MNHEY and CDR2 is SVGAGI. Here the CDR3 DNA reads TGTGCCGTTCCGACAGGGCCCCTGAGAGAGCAGTACTTC. As protein: CAVPTGPLREQYF.

V gene TRBV13 combines with J gene TRBJ1-2; D gene uncertain. CDR1 is PRHDT and CDR2 is FYEKMQ in the germline V gene (reference sequence). The CDR3 length is 11 residues. Trimming took off 8 bases at V and 8 bases at J, with 12 bases between the two ends. The CDR3 DNA follows: TGTGCCAGCGGGCCCCGCGCAGGCTACACCTTC. Translated: CASGPRAGYTF.

The J gene is TRBJ2-3, the V gene TRBV6-4; D remains unclear. Germline CDR1 is MRHNA and CDR2 is SNTAGT. The ends were cut back, 8 bases at V and 1 base at J, with 10 bases in the middle. The CDR3 spans 13 residues. The CDR3 sequence is CASLFPCTDTQYF. CDR3 in DNA: TGTGCCAGCCTATTCCCCTGCACAGATACGCAGTATTTT.

The J gene is TRBJ2-3, the V gene TRBV7-9; tentative D call: TRBD1 (6 bases). Trimming pared 5 bases from V and 1 base from J, leaving 16 bases between. CDR1 and CDR2 (germline): SEHNR, FQNEAQ (reference sequence). The CDR3 runs to 16 residues. The chain's CDR3 is CASSTTGRLGTDTQYF. In nucleotides, the CDR3 is TGTGCCAGCAGCACAACAGGGCGCCTCGGCACAGATACGCAGTATTTT. Full variable domain (outside the CDR3, taken from reference TRBV7-9 and TRBJ2-3): DTGVSQNPRHKITKRGQNVTFRCDPISEHNRLYWYRQTLGQGPEFLTYFQNEAQLEKSRLLSDRFSAERPKGSFSTLEIQRTEQGDSAMYLCASSTTGRLGTDTQYFGPGTRLTVL.

The chain links TRBV5-5 to TRBJ1-4, with no clear D. Trimming pared 4 bases from V and 0 bases from J, leaving 13 bases between. This CDR3 contains 16 residues. The germline V gene encodes CDR1 SGHKS and CDR2 YYEKEE (reference sequence). The chain's CDR3 is CASSTRGGATNEKLFF. CDR3 sequence (DNA): TGTGCCAGCAGCACCCGCGGTGGAGCAACTAATGAAAAACTGTTTTTT.

The V gene is TRBV7-2, the J gene TRBJ2-5; weak D call: TRBD2 (5 bases). Trimming left V 2 bases short and J 5 bases short, with 9 bases between. This CDR3 contains 13 residues. CDR1 is SGHTA, CDR2 FQGNSA, per germline. CDR3: CASSLRGAETQYF. As DNA, the CDR3 is TGTGCCAGCAGCTTACGGGGTGCCGAGACCCAGTACTTC.

The genes are TRBV19 and TRBJ2-7; the match to TRBD2 covers 11 bases. With V trimmed by 5 bases and J by 1 base, 13 bases remained unmatched. This CDR3 is built from 18 residues. Looked up from germline, CDR1 is LNHDA and CDR2 is SQIVND (reference sequence). In DNA, the CDR3 is TGTGCCAGTAGTGACACTAGCGGGAGTATCGGGTGGTCCTACGAGCAGTACTTC. The encoded protein is CASSDTSGSIGWSYEQYF. Using reference TRBV19 and TRBJ2-7 for the parts outside the CDR3, the full variable domain is DGGITQSPKYLFRKEGQNVTLSCEQNLNHDAMYWYRQDPGQGLRLIYYSQIVNDFQKGDIAEGYSVSREKKESFPLTVTSAQKNPTAFYLCASSDTSGSIGWSYEQYFGPGTRLTVT.

Here the CDR3 DNA reads TGTGCCAGCTCACCACTAGCGGTCGTTAGCACAGATACGCAGTATTTT. It translates to CASSPLAVVSTDTQYF. V usage is TRBV18 and J usage is TRBJ2-3, with D possibly TRBD2 on 6 matching bases. Trimming took 1 base from V and 0 from J, leaving 11 bases between them. This CDR3 contains 16 residues. Per germline, CDR1 KGHSH and CDR2 LQKENI.

This clone has only a few counts. This chain uses TRBV20-1 with TRBJ1-1; D uncertain. The germline gives CDR1 DFQATT, CDR2 SNEGSKA (reference sequence). Trimming removed 3 bases from V and 0 bases from J, with 11 bases in between. The CDR3 runs to 14 residues. Here the CDR3 reads CSASRPGLNTEAFF. The CDR3 DNA is TGCAGTGCTAGTCGGCCGGGGTTGAACACTGAAGCTTTCTTT.

J is TRBJ2-1 and V is TRBV7-9, with a tentative D call TRBD2 (6 bases). The CDR3 has 14 residues. Between the trimmed V and J ends, which lost 5 bases and 8 bases, there was a span of 16 bases. Germline lookup yields CDR1 SEHNR and CDR2 FQNEAQ (reference sequence). The CDR3 DNA reads TGTGCCAGCAGCCCAGGATGGGAGGAGGATGAGCAGTTCTTC. Residues: CASSPGWEEDEQFF. Drawing the rest from reference TRBV7-9 and TRBJ2-1, the complete variable domain is DTGVSQNPRHKITKRGQNVTFRCDPISEHNRLYWYRQTLGQGPEFLTYFQNEAQLEKSRLLSDRFSAERPKGSFSTLEIQRTEQGDSAMYLCASSPGWEEDEQFFGPGTRLTVL.

The sample holds one count of this clone. This chain links TRBV9 with TRBJ1-6; D unclear. In germline, CDR1 is SGDLS, CDR2 YYNGEE. V was pared by 4 bases and J by 4 bases, with 12 bases between. This CDR3 comprises 15 residues. The CDR3 here is CASSTQAGYNSPLHF. CDR3 DNA sequence: TGTGCCAGCAGCACTCAGGCTGGGTATAATTCACCCCTCCACTTT.

The rearrangement joins TRBV20-1 to TRBJ2-7; D may be TRBD2 (6 bases). The CDR3 is 11 residues long. Germline lookup yields CDR1 DFQATT and CDR2 SNEGSKA (reference sequence). The ends were cut back, 5 bases at V and 5 bases at J, with 10 bases in the middle. CDR3 in amino acids: CSAETGDEQYF. In nucleotides, the CDR3 is TGCAGTGCTGAAACGGGGGACGAGCAGTACTTC.

The chain recombines TRBV9 with TRBJ1-2, with D maybe TRBD1 (6 bases). Germline V gene lookup returns CDR1 SGDLS and CDR2 YYNGEE. The CDR3 spans 12 residues. V lost 4 bases and J lost 4, with 8 bases in between. The CDR3 loop is CASSPQGYGYTF. CDR3 in DNA: TGTGCCAGCAGCCCACAGGGCTATGGCTACACCTTC.

V usage is TRBV24-1 and J usage is TRBJ2-5; D perhaps matches TRBD2 (6 bases). Germline assignment: CDR1 KGHDR and CDR2 SFDVKD. The length of the CDR3 is 15 residues. V lost 3 bases and J lost 4, with 14 bases in between. The CDR3 sequence is CATSDPGLSRETQYF. The DNA of the CDR3 is TGTGCCACCAGTGATCCGGGACTTAGCAGAGAGACCCAGTACTTC.

The chain employs TRBV2 and TRBJ2-7; 7 bases agree with TRBD1. The trim removed 8 bases at V and 2 bases at J, leaving 3 bases unmatched. This CDR3 is built from 12 residues. Germline CDR1 is SNHLY and CDR2 is FYNNEI. The CDR3 loop reads CASEQGTYEQYF. DNA for the CDR3: TGTGCCAGCGAACAGGGGACCTACGAGCAGTACTTC.

This chain connects TRBV11-2 to TRBJ1-4; D remains ambiguous. V lost 4 bases and J lost 8, with 17 bases in between. The CDR3 runs to 15 residues. Germline V gene lookup returns CDR1 SGHAT and CDR2 FQNNGV. CDR3 nucleotides: TGTGCCAGCAGCTCGGGATCTTTGGCATCCGAAAAACTGTTTTTT. It encodes CASSSGSLASEKLFF.

The chain carries TRBV6-1 and TRBJ1-1, with D perhaps TRBD1 (6 bases). Germline CDR1 is MNHNS and CDR2 is SASEGT. V was trimmed by 6 bases and J by 4 bases, leaving 18 bases between them. The CDR3 sequence is 15 residues long. The CDR3 sequence is CASSQPRGVSTEAFF. CDR3 nucleotides: TGTGCCAGCAGCCAACCCAGGGGAGTGAGCACTGAAGCTTTCTTT.

The chain uses TRBV27 and TRBJ1-5, with D tentatively TRBD1 (6 bases). The ends were cut back, 1 base at V and 2 bases at J, with 18 bases in the middle. There are 18 residues in the CDR3. In germline, CDR1 is MNHEY, CDR2 SMNVEV (reference sequence). The CDR3 DNA sequence: TGTGCCAGCAGTTTATTGGGGCTAACAGGGAAAGGCAATCAGCCCCAGCATTTT. Protein sequence: CASSLLGLTGKGNQPQHF.

This chain uses TRBV18 with TRBJ2-1, with TRBD1 matching over 10 bases. Germline V lookup: CDR1 KGHSH, CDR2 LQKENI. J was trimmed by 4 bases and V by 5 bases; bases with no gene match: 8. The CDR3 has 16 amino acids. CDR3 residues: CASSELGGQGYNEQFF. In DNA, the CDR3 is TGTGCCAGCTCAGAACTTGGGGGACAGGGGTACAATGAGCAGTTCTTC.

The V gene is TRBV4-1, the J gene TRBJ1-4; no reliable D call. CDR1 and CDR2 from the germline V gene are MGHRA and YSYEKL. This CDR3 has 16 amino acids. V lost 0 bases to trimming and J lost 8 bases, with 16 bases between them. CDR3 loop: CASSQDRRKGGEKLFF. The DNA for the CDR3 is TGCGCCAGCAGCCAAGATAGGAGGAAGGGAGGGGAAAAACTGTTTTTT.

The chain combines TRBV7-9 with TRBJ1-3; 12 bases fit TRBD1. The CDR3 runs 16 residues. The germline gives CDR1 SEHNR, CDR2 FQNEAQ (reference sequence). The V gene end was trimmed by 6 bases and the J gene end by 6 bases; junction bases not matched to a gene: 9. The CDR3 DNA follows: TGTGCCAGCAGAACCGGAGGGGACAGGGGGCAAAACACCATATATTTT. It is translated as CASRTGGDRGQNTIYF.

The chain carries TRBV4-3 and TRBJ2-6; D possibly corresponds to TRBD1 (5 bases). The CDR3 totals 17 residues. V lost 1 base and J lost 0, with 10 bases in between. CDR1 is LGHNA and CDR2 is YSLEER in the germline V gene. CDR3 coding DNA: TGCGCCAGCAGCCAAGGTGACAGCTTCTCTGGGGCCAACGTCCTGACTTTC. Translating gives CASSQGDSFSGANVLTF.

This clone has only one observation. This chain joins TRBV7-2 and TRBJ1-4; a possible D gene is TRBD1 (6 bases). V gave up 2 bases and J gave up 2 bases, with 12 bases separating them. The CDR3 is 16 residues long. CDR1 SGHTA and CDR2 FQGNSA come from the germline V gene. CDR3 region: CASSLSGVRTNEKLFF. The CDR3, as DNA: TGTGCCAGCAGCTTATCAGGGGTGAGGACTAATGAAAAACTGTTTTTT.

This chain joins TRBV4-2 and TRBJ1-2, with 10 bases fitting TRBD1. Germline trimming cut 3 bases from V and 8 bases from J; bases unmatched to any gene: 6. This CDR3 spans 14 amino acids. Per the germline V gene, CDR1 is LGHNA and CDR2 is YNFKEQ. As DNA, the CDR3 is TGTGCCAGCAGCCACCAGACAGGGGGCATCGGCTACACCTTC. Protein product: CASSHQTGGIGYTF.

The V call is TRBV19, the J call TRBJ1-2, with 11 nucleotides matching TRBD1. The CDR3 loop spans 15 amino acids. Germline V gene sequence: CDR1 LNHDA, CDR2 SQIVND (reference sequence). Trimming cost V 5 bases and J 8 bases; bases outside gene matches: 10. The CDR3 loop reads CASSSGTGGGSGYTF. The CDR3 DNA reads as TGTGCCAGTAGTTCCGGGACAGGGGGTGGGAGCGGCTACACCTTC.

The rearrangement joins TRBV6-5 to TRBJ1-2, with 9 bases fitting TRBD1. The length of the CDR3 is 14 residues. CDR1 is MNHEY, CDR2 SVGAGI, per germline. V lost 6 bases, J lost 7 bases, and 9 bases stayed unmatched. In DNA, the CDR3 is TGTGCCAGCAGGGCGGACAGGGGAGTCTCTGGCTACACCTTC. As protein: CASRADRGVSGYTF.

This sequence joins TRBV11-2 and TRBJ1-3; 11 bases align to TRBD1. This CDR3 has 16 amino acids. Germline trimming cut 5 bases from V and 4 bases from J; bases unmatched to any gene: 7. Germline-derived CDR1 and CDR2 are SGHAT and FQNNGV. In nucleotides, the CDR3 is TGTGCCAGCAGCCGATGGACAGGGGGCGACGGAAACACCATATATTTT. Amino acids: CASSRWTGGDGNTIYF.

The chain is built from TRBV7-2 and TRBJ1-1; 7 bases map to TRBD1. Germline V gene data show CDR1 as SGHTA and CDR2 as FQGNSA. The CDR3 sequence is 16 residues long. The V and J ends lost 5 bases and 0 bases, in that order; junction bases with no gene match: 9. The CDR3 nucleotides read TGTGCCAGCAGCGCCTGGGACAGCTCTATGAACACTGAAGCTTTCTTT. Amino acid sequence: CASSAWDSSMNTEAFF.

The chain couples TRBV4-3 to TRBJ1-2; D may be TRBD1 (6 bases). CDR3 size: 14 residues. Germline CDR1 reads LGHNA; CDR2 reads YSLEER. V lost 1 base and J 1 base, leaving 7 bases between the germline ends. This CDR3 reads CASSQGTDNYGYTF. As DNA, the CDR3 is TGCGCCAGCAGCCAAGGGACAGATAACTATGGCTACACCTTC.

This clone turned up a few times. The V gene is TRBV4-2, the J gene TRBJ1-2; D ambiguous. V was shortened by 0 bases and J by 0 bases, with 23 bases between the two germline ends. CDR3 size: 20 residues. The V gene's germline CDR1 is LGHNA and CDR2 YNFKEQ. The DNA of the CDR3 is TGTGCCAGCAGCCAAGATCTGGAAGGAGGGCCCCTCTTAGCTAACTATGGCTACACCTTC. Translated: CASSQDLEGGPLLANYGYTF.